What follows are 4 T cell receptor beta chains derived from one specimen sequenced in a study of blood T cell repertoires in COVID-19. Generated by immunoSEQ multiplex PCR, the TCRdb table keeps only in-frame clones and is missing some. The sample consists of about 200,000 clones, 76% of them appearing once. Sequencing used PBMCs or T cells enriched from blood (not recorded which). These receptors all stem from a woman between 50 and 59 years old with acute COVID-19.

The chain uses TRBV7-8 and TRBJ1-6, with 9 bases aligning to TRBD1. This CDR3 has 15 amino acids. Germline CDR1 SGHVS, CDR2 FQNEAQ. The junction had 11 bases not matched to a gene; V was cut back by 8 bases and J by 9 bases. The chain's CDR3 is CASGSSGQGLSPLHF. The CDR3 nucleotides read TGTGCCAGCGGTTCCTCGGGACAGGGACTTTCACCCCTCCACTTT.

The rearrangement uses TRBV5-1 and TRBJ2-5; D not resolved. The germline gives CDR1 SGHRS, CDR2 YFSETQ. CDR3 length equals 10 residues. Trimming removed 6 bases at V and 4 bases at J, with 4 bases between. The CDR3 bases are TGCGCCAGCATCAGAGAGACCCAGTACTTC. Its protein product is CASIRETQYF.

The chain joins TRBV3-1 (or the pseudogene TRBV3-2) to TRBJ1-4; 7 bases are shared with TRBD1. CDR3 size: 14 residues. After removal of 4 bases from V and 8 bases from J, the junction contained 7 bases not matched to a gene. Looked up from germline, CDR1 is LGHDT and CDR2 is YNNKEL (reference sequence). The CDR3 spells CASSLSTGREKLFF. The CDR3 region has the DNA TGTGCCAGCAGCCTTTCGACAGGGAGGGAAAAACTGTTTTTT.

This chain connects TRBV28 to TRBJ2-2; 14 positions match TRBD2. This CDR3 region has 16 residues. V was pared by 5 bases and J by 6 bases, with 5 bases of the junction left unmatched. Germline V gene data show CDR1 as MDHEN and CDR2 as SYDVKM. In nucleotides, the CDR3 is TGTGCCAGCAGTCCCGAGGGACTAGCGGGGGCCGGGGAGCTGTTTTTT. Amino acid sequence: CASSPEGLAGAGELFF. The full variable domain, its missing parts supplied by reference TRBV28 and TRBJ2-2, is DVKVTQSSRYLVKRTGEKVFLECVQDMDHENMFWYRQDPGLGLRLIYFSYDVKMKEKGDIPEGYSVSREKKERFSLILESASTNQTSMYLCASSPEGLAGAGELFFGEGSRLTVL.